The clone carrying this TCR beta chain was counted between two and nine times. Antigen unknown. This CDR3 comprises 12 residues. Per the germline V gene, CDR1 is MGHRA and CDR2 is YSYEKL. Trimming removed 6 bases at V and 9 bases at J, with 12 bases between. The data are from a study of tumor and adjacent non-tumor tissue in lung cancer. Across the whole study: There were around 11 adenocarcinoma, a couple of squamous cell carcinoma and 1 small cell lung cancer cases. Study-level points and caveats: In normal lung, the top 100 clones were significantly more dominant than in tumor.

No cell sorting was done before RNA was extracted from the tissue. The library came from three nested PCR rounds adapted from ARM-PCR protocols. TCRdb itself ran the multiplex PCR reads through MiXCR, one entry per CDR3 protein. Seen here are just over 200,000 distinct CDR3 sequences, 60% to 75% observed once, and the top ten hold about 23%. This clonotype was sampled from a man aged 55 to 70 with non-small cell lung cancer. Sequencing input: lung tumor tissue. The gene calls are TRBV4-1 and TRBJ2-1, with a weak D call TRBD2 (5 bases). The CDR3 nucleotides are TGCGCCAGCAGTGGGGAACGGGGTGAGCAGTTCTTC. Translated, it gives CASSGERGEQFF.